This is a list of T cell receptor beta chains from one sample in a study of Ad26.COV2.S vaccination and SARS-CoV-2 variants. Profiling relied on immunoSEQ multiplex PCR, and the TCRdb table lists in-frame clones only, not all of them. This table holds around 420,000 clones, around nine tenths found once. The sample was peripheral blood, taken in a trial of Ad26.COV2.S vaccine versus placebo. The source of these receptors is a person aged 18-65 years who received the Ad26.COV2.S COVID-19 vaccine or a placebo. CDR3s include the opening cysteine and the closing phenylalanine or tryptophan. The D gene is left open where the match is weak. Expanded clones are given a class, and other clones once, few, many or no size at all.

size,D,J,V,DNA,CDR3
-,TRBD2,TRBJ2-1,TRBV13,TGTGCCAGCAGTTACCTGGGGGGGAGCTCCTACAATGAGCAGTTCTTC,CASSYLGGSSYNEQFF
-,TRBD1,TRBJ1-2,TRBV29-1,TGCAGCGTTCAGAACAGGGGGCAGTGGATCGGAGGCTACACCTTC,CSVQNRGQWIGGYTF
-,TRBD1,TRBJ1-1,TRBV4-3,TGCGCCAGCAGCCTTGGGACAGGTACTGAAGCTTTCTTT,CASSLGTGTEAFF
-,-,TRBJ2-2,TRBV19,TGTGCCAGTATAGGACAAACGAACACCGGGGAGCTGTTTTTT,CASIGQTNTGELFF
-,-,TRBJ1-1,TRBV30,TGTGCCTGGGCAGGGGAGTGGGCGGCGAACACTGAAGCTTTCTTT,CAWAGEWAANTEAFF
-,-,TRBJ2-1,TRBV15,TGTGCCACCAGCGGTGCAACTGGCTCCTACAATGAGCAGTTCTTC,CATSGATGSYNEQFF
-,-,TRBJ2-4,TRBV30,TGTGCCTGGGGTACGGGGCGCGAGATGGACATTCAGTACTTC,CAWGTGREMDIQYF
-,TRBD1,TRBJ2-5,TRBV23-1,TGCGCCAGCAGCCACCACCTCACAGGGGGGTACCAAGAGACCCAGTACTTC,CASSHHLTGGYQETQYF
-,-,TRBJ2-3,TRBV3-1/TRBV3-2,TGTGCCAGCAGCCAAAGGCTCGCGGGGAGCACAGATACGCAGTATTTT,CASSQRLAGSTDTQYF
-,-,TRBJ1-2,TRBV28,TGTGCCAGTAACGGACCGGGGGATGGCTACACCTTC,CASNGPGDGYTF
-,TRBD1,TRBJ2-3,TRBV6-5,TGTGCCAGCAGCTTACAGGGGGCTGGCACAGATACGCAGTATTTT,CASSLQGAGTDTQYF
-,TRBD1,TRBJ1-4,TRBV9,TGTGCCAGCAGCGTGGGGACAGGTGAAAAACTGTTTTTT,CASSVGTGEKLFF
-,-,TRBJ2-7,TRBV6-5,TGTGCCAGCAGTCCCTATTCCGGGGTAATCTACGAGCAGTACTTC,CASSPYSGVIYEQYF
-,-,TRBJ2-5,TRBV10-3,TGTGCCATCAGTCAGGCGCAAGAGACCCAGTACTTC,CAISQAQETQYF
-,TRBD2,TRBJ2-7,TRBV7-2,TGTGCCAGCAGCTCCGAGGGACTAGCGGGGGCCTACGAGCAGTACTTC,CASSSEGLAGAYEQYF
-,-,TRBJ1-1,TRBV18,TGTGCCAGCTCACCACGGCGGGACACTGAAGCTTTCTTT,CASSPRRDTEAFF
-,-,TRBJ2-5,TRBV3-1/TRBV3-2,TGTGCCAGCAGCCAAGATACGGCTCAAGAGACCCAGTACTTC,CASSQDTAQETQYF
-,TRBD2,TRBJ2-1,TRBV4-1,TGCGCCAGCAGCGGGGAGGAGCGGGGAGACAATGAGCAGTTCTTC,CASSGEERGDNEQFF
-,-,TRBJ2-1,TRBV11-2,TGTGCCAGCAGCTTAGAGCAGAATTACAATGAGCAGTTCTTC,CASSLEQNYNEQFF
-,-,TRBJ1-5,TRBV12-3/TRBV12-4,TGTGCCAGCAGCCTCAAGATGGGTCAGCCCCAGCATTTT,CASSLKMGQPQHF
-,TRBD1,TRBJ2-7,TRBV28,TGTGCCAGCAGTTCCGGGACAGGGGACTCCTACGAGCAGTACTTC,CASSSGTGDSYEQYF
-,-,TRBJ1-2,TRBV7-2,TGTGCCAGCAGCTCCACAGGTCGAGGGCCGTATGGCTACACCTTC,CASSSTGRGPYGYTF
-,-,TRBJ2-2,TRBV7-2,TGTGCCAGCAGCCCCGTCGGTGGGGACACCGGGGAGCTGTTTTTT,CASSPVGGDTGELFF
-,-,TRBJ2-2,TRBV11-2,TGTGCCAGCAGCTCCCAGGGGGGTTGGCGGGGGGCCACCGGGGAGCTGTTTTTT,CASSSQGGWRGATGELFF
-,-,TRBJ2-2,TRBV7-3,TGTGCCAGCAGCTTATCAGGGGCCACCGGGGAGCTGTTTTTT,CASSLSGATGELFF
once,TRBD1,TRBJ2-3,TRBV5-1,TGCGCCAGCAGCCCAAACAGGGGGCTCTCAAGCACAGATACGCAGTATTTT,CASSPNRGLSSTDTQYF
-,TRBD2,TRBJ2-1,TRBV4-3,TGCGCCAGCAGCCAAGATCTGACTAGCGGTTCAAGCTCCTACAATGAGCAGTTCTTC,CASSQDLTSGSSSYNEQFF
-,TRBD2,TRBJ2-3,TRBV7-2,TGTGCCAGCAGCTTAGCAGCGAGCGGGGGGGCCCAAGATACGCAGTATTTT,CASSLAASGGAQDTQYF
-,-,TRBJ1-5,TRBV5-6,TGTGCCAGCAGCTTGGCGGGGGATCAGCCCCAGCATTTT,CASSLAGDQPQHF
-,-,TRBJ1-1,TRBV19,TGTGCCAGTAGTATACCCGGGAAAGACACTGAAGCTTTCTTT,CASSIPGKDTEAFF
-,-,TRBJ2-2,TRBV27,TGTGCCAGCCTTCTCCGGGCGAACACCGGGGAGCTGTTTTTT,CASLLRANTGELFF
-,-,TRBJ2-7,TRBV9,TGTGCCAGCAGCCCCTCCGCGGGGGCGGGAGAGCAGTACTTC,CASSPSAGAGEQYF
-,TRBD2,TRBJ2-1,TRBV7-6,TGTGCCAGCAGCTTAAGGGCCACCGGACTAGCGGGGGGGCGAGGCAATGAGCAGTTCTTC,CASSLRATGLAGGRGNEQFF
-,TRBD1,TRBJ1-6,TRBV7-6,TGTGCCAGCAGCTCCGGGACAGGGGATCAGTCACCCCTCCACTTT,CASSSGTGDQSPLHF
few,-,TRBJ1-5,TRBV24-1,TGTGCCACCGCGGCCTCCGGGACTGATGGCAATCAGCCCCAGCATTTT,CATAASGTDGNQPQHF
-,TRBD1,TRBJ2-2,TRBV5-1,TGCGCCAGCAGCTTGGCCGGGACAGGGGGAAACACCGGGGAGCTGTTTTTT,CASSLAGTGGNTGELFF
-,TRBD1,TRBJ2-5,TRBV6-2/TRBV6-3,TGTGCCAGCAGTCGTCGGGGACAGGGGGTACAAGAGACCCAGTACTTC,CASSRRGQGVQETQYF
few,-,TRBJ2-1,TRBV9,TGTGCCAGCAGCCGTGGGGCAGTTTACAATGAGCAGTTCTTC,CASSRGAVYNEQFF
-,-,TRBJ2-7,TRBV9,TGTGCCAGCAGCGTAGCTCTTGGCCGCTACGAGCAGTACTTC,CASSVALGRYEQYF
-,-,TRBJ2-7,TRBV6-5,TGTGCCAGCAGTTCCGGACCATCTTACGAGCAGTACTTC,CASSSGPSYEQYF
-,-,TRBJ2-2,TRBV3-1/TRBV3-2,TGTGCCAGCAGCCAAGGCGGGGCCGGGGAGCTGTTTTTT,CASSQGGAGELFF
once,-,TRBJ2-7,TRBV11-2,TGTGCCAGCGCTAGGGGTCCCCCCTACGAGCAGTACTTC,CASARGPPYEQYF
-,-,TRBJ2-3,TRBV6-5,TGTGCCAGCAGATCACCCCGGGACGCCACAGATACGCAGTATTTT,CASRSPRDATDTQYF
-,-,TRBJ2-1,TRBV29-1,TGCAGCGTTGAAGAAATTAGGGATGAGCAGTTCTTC,CSVEEIRDEQFF
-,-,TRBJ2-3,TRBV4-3,TGCGCCAGCAGCCAAGATTTTGGCCAGGGGATAGGAGATACGCAGTATTTT,CASSQDFGQGIGDTQYF
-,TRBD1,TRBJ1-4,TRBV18,TGTGCCAGCTCCGGGACAGCCTTTTCAACTAATGAAAAACTGTTTTTT,CASSGTAFSTNEKLFF
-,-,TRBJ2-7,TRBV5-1,TGCGCCAGCAGCCTGGGAGGCTACGAGCAGTACTTC,CASSLGGYEQYF